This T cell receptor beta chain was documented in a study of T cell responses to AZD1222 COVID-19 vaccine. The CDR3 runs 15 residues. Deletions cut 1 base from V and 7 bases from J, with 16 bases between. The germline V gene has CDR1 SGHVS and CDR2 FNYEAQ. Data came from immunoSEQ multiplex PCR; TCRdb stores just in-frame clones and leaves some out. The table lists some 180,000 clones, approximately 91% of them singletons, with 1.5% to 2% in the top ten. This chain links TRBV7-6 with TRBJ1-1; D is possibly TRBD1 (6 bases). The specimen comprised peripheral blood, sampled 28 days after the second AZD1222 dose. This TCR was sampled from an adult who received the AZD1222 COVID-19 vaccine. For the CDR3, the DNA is TGTGCCAGCAGCTTAGGGTCGACGGGAGGGGGTGAAGCTTTCTTT. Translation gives CASSLGSTGGGEAFF.